The 7 T cell receptor beta chains below were found in one sample sequenced in a study of T-cell reconstitution after alpha-beta-depleted transplantation in children. The authors prepared the TCRbeta library with unique molecular identifiers. Each CDR3 protein gets one entry after TCRdb re-called the PCR reads with MiXCR. Here the sample spans 40,000 to 60,000 distinct CDR3 sequences, about 10% being singletons. The sequenced sample was PBMCs, mostly from graft donor cells, obtained 60 days after TCRalphabeta/CD19-depleted stem cell transplant. The receptors here all came from a male patient aged 2-15 years who had a stem cell transplant for chronic granulomatous disease, so the T cells may come from the graft donor.

This clonotype was recorded many times. In DNA, the CDR3 is TGTGCCAGCATGAGACAGGCGAACACTGAAGCTTTCTTT. It encodes CASMRQANTEAFF. The chain combines TRBV12-3 or TRBV12-4 with TRBJ1-1; tentatively, D is TRBD1 (6 bases). This CDR3 has 13 amino acids. Trimming removed 7 bases from V and 1 base from J, with 10 bases in between.

This clonotype has a count of ten or more. The chain links TRBV21-1 to TRBJ1-5; the D segment call TRBD1 is taken from the table without a DNA check. TRBV21-1 is annotated as a pseudogene. The CDR3 length is 16 residues. As DNA, the CDR3 is TGTGCCAGCAGCAGAGACAGGGGGCTGGGCAATCAGCCCCAGCATTTT. Amino acids: CASSRDRGLGNQPQHF.

This clonotype has only a few counts. The rearrangement links TRBV4-2 to TRBJ2-4; D gene uncertain. CDR1 LGHNA and CDR2 YNFKEQ come from the germline V gene. The CDR3 consists of 17 residues. Between the trimmed V and J ends, which lost 2 bases and 0 bases, there was a span of 14 bases. This CDR3 reads CASSQSDRALAKNIQYF. CDR3 coding DNA: TGTGCCAGCAGCCAATCCGATCGGGCCCTAGCCAAAAACATTCAGTACTTC.

This clonotype came up a few times. Possible read error: a much larger clone is one base away. The final CDR3 position lacks the conserved phenylalanine or tryptophan, pointing to a likely read error. The gene calls are TRBV7-8 and TRBJ2-5; 7 positions match TRBD1. V shed 5 bases and J 6 bases; nucleotides not matched to a gene: 6. The CDR3 covers 13 residues. From germline, CDR1 is SGHVS and CDR2 FQNEAQ. CDR3 DNA sequence: TGTGCCAGCAGCGACATACAGGGGAAGACCCAGTACCTC. The encoded protein is CASSDIQGKTQYL.

This chain links TRBV7-3 with TRBJ2-7, with 7 bases matching TRBD2. V gave up 2 bases and J gave up 4 bases; unmatched junction bases: 8. The CDR3 is made up of 15 amino acids. The germline CDR1 and CDR2 sequences are SGHTA and FQGTGA. As DNA, the CDR3 is TGTGCCAGCAGCTTAGGGAGGGGCCCCGTTTACGAGCAGTACTTC. Its translation: CASSLGRGPVYEQYF. Together with reference TRBV7-3 and TRBJ2-7, the CDR3 gives the full variable domain: GAGVSQTPSNKVTEKGKYVELRCDPISGHTALYWYRQSLGQGPEFLIYFQGTGAADDSGLPNDRFFAVRPEGSVSTLKIQRTERGDSAVYLCASSLGRGPVYEQYFGPGTRLTVT.

This clonotype was seen at least ten times. J is TRBJ1-1 and V is TRBV25-1; D perhaps matches TRBD1 (5 bases). The CDR3 runs to 15 residues. V was pared by 4 bases and J by 4 bases, with 16 bases between. CDR1 is MGHDK and CDR2 is SYGVNS in the germline V gene. The CDR3 region has the DNA TGTGCCAGCAGTGGGGGGGGAAGGGAGGGCACTGAAGCTTTCTTT. It is translated as CASSGGGREGTEAFF.

This clonotype was detected ten times or more. The chain couples TRBV20-1 to TRBJ1-2, with no clear D. Germline values: CDR1 DFQATT, CDR2 SNEGSKA (reference sequence). The V and J ends lost 0 bases and 4 bases respectively, with 9 bases between them. There are 13 residues in the CDR3. The CDR3: CSARDRAGYGYTF. The DNA of the CDR3 is TGCAGTGCTAGAGATCGGGCAGGCTATGGCTACACCTTC.